This T cell receptor beta chain was sequenced during a study of patients and donors after allogeneic stem cell transplantation. One entry per CDR3 protein, called by TCRdb with MiXCR from the RT-PCR reads. Of approximately 170,000 distinct CDR3 sequences listed, 24% are singletons. There are 15 residues in the CDR3. Germline CDR1 reads GTSNPN; CDR2 reads SVGIG (reference sequence). The V gene lost 1 base and the J gene lost 0 bases, with 10 bases spanning the gap. This clonotype was recorded once. Sample: blood, either unsorted or a sorted T cell fraction (not recorded which). The receptor's source is a human donor who was either an allogeneic HSCT recipient or a stem cell or donor lymphocyte infusion donor (not recorded which). It is not recorded whose cells these are; they may come from a transplant donor. The gene calls are TRBV30 and TRBJ2-1, with a weak D call TRBD2 (5 bases). The CDR3 here is CAWSDSGSSYNEQFF. The CDR3 coding sequence is TGTGCCTGGAGTGACAGCGGATCCTCCTACAATGAGCAGTTCTTC.